This is a list of T cell receptor beta chains from one sample in a study of cytomegalovirus exposure and HLA in healthy donors. Data came from immunoSEQ multiplex PCR; TCRdb stores just in-frame clones and leaves some out. The repertoire has 110,000 to 150,000 clones, about 70% of them found once; the top ten carry more than 4%. Sequences were obtained from PBMCs. The receptors derive from a man in his 60s in good health and CMV-seronegative. Each CDR3 is given with its conserved first and last residue. The D gene is left open where the match is weak. For some rows the clone size is stated as once, few or many, or as a class when expanded; others skip it.

v_call	cdr3_length	clone_size	j_call	d_call	cdr3_nt	cdr3_aa
TRBV19	19	NA	TRBJ2-6	NA	TGTGCCAGTAGTATGATGGGTACAGGGTCCTACTCTGGGGCCAACGTCCTGACTTTC	CASSMMGTGSYSGANVLTF
TRBV7-2	17	NA	TRBJ2-7	NA	TGTGCCAGCAGCTCACCGCGGGACTCCATCTCCACCTACGAGCAGTACTTC	CASSSPRDSISTYEQYF
TRBV19	15	NA	TRBJ2-7	TRBD2	TGTGCCAGTAGTATTCAGGCGGGAGGGTACCTCGAGCAGTACTTC	CASSIQAGGYLEQYF
TRBV2	15	few	TRBJ2-7	NA	TGTGCCAGCAGCGTGGACAGTTGGAGCTCCTACGAGCAGTACTTC	CASSVDSWSSYEQYF
TRBV28	15	few	TRBJ2-7	NA	TGTGCCAGCAGTTTATGGCAGGGGGGACACTACGAGCAGTACTTC	CASSLWQGGHYEQYF
TRBV5-1	16	NA	TRBJ2-2	NA	TGCGCCAGCAGCCCCCTTGAGGGAGTAGGCACCGGGGAGCTGTTTTTT	CASSPLEGVGTGELFF
TRBV7-9	12	NA	TRBJ2-1	TRBD1	TGTGCCAGCAGAGACAGGGTAAATGAGCAGTTCTTC	CASRDRVNEQFF
TRBV5-1	18	once	TRBJ2-1	TRBD2	TGCGCCAGCAGGCTTACAGGGGAACCTAGCGGGAGGCTCAATGAGCAGTTCTTC	CASRLTGEPSGRLNEQFF
TRBV2	10	few	TRBJ2-7	NA	TGTGCCAGCAGTGGCCCCAACCAGGACTTC	CASSGPNQDF
TRBV29-1	14	few	TRBJ2-7	TRBD1	TGCAGCGTAGCCCCGGGACAGGGTACGTACGAGCAGTACTTC	CSVAPGQGTYEQYF
TRBV2	10	NA	TRBJ2-5	NA	TGTGCCAGCAGTGGTCTGACCCAGTACTTC	CASSGLTQYF
TRBV28	13	few	TRBJ1-1	TRBD1	TGTGCCACCGACGGACAGGGTTACACTGAAGCTTTCTTT	CATDGQGYTEAFF
TRBV4-2	17	NA	TRBJ1-1	TRBD1	TGTGCCAGCAGCCAAGCACCGCCCAGGGGGGTGGGCACTGAAGCTTTCTTT	CASSQAPPRGVGTEAFF
TRBV7-9	15	NA	TRBJ1-1	NA	TGTGCCAGCAGCAAATGGGAGGGGATGAACACTGAAGCTTTCTTT	CASSKWEGMNTEAFF
TRBV5-4	16	once	TRBJ2-7	TRBD2	TGTGCCAGCAGCTCTGGACTAGCGGGAGTTTCCTACGAGCAGTACTTC	CASSSGLAGVSYEQYF
TRBV25-1	15	NA	TRBJ2-5	NA	TGTGCCAGCAGTGAATTTGCAGGGGGGCAAGAGACCCAGTACTTC	CASSEFAGGQETQYF
TRBV7-9	17	NA	TRBJ2-7	NA	TGTGCCAGCAGCTTAGCGAAAGTGGTTACACTACCCTACGAGCAGTACTTC	CASSLAKVVTLPYEQYF
TRBV5-4	16	NA	TRBJ2-5	TRBD2	TGTGCCAGCAGCTTTCCTGGACTAGCGGGCCAAGAGACCCAGTACTTC	CASSFPGLAGQETQYF
TRBV4-1	15	few	TRBJ2-5	NA	TGCGCCAGCAGCCAAGATAAGGCGGGCATCGAGACCCAGTACTTC	CASSQDKAGIETQYF
TRBV7-8	17	NA	TRBJ2-2	NA	TGTGCCAGCAGCCCGATAAACTTACAGGGCGGCACCGGGGAGCTGTTTTTT	CASSPINLQGGTGELFF
TRBV18	14	NA	TRBJ1-1	TRBD1	TGTGCCAGCTCACCACCGGGGACAGGAGTTGAAGCTTTCTTT	CASSPPGTGVEAFF
TRBV5-4	13	NA	TRBJ2-7	NA	TGTGCCAGCAGCTTCAACAAGAACTACGAGCAGTACTTC	CASSFNKNYEQYF
TRBV11-2	13	few	TRBJ1-4	NA	TGTGCCAGCAGCTTAGATCAGAATGAAAAACTGTTTTTT	CASSLDQNEKLFF
TRBV10-3	19	few	TRBJ2-7	TRBD2	TGTGCCATCAGTGAGTCCAAGCCCAGGGACTATCCCAACTCCTACGAGCAGTACTTC	CAISESKPRDYPNSYEQYF
TRBV25-1	15	NA	TRBJ2-3	NA	TGTGCCAGCAGTGAATCTGACAGGAGCACAGATACGCAGTATTTT	CASSESDRSTDTQYF
TRBV27	15	NA	TRBJ2-2	NA	TGTGCCAGCAGTTTAGAACAGGGCAACACCGGGGAGCTGTTTTTT	CASSLEQGNTGELFF
TRBV6-6	15	NA	TRBJ2-1	TRBD2	TGTGCCAGCATGTCGCTAGCGGGAGGAAACAATGAGCAGTTCTTC	CASMSLAGGNNEQFF
TRBV11-3	18	NA	TRBJ2-6	TRBD2	TGTGCCAGCAGCCCTGGGGGGGAGGGCTTCTCTGGGGCCAACGTCCTGACTTTC	CASSPGGEGFSGANVLTF
TRBV28	13	NA	TRBJ2-4	NA	TGTGCCAGCAGTTTAAGCGCCAAAAACATTCAGTACTTC	CASSLSAKNIQYF
TRBV9	13	NA	TRBJ2-7	TRBD1	TGTGCCAGCAGCTCACAGACAGGGAGCGAGCAGTACTTC	CASSSQTGSEQYF
TRBV6-5	13	few	TRBJ1-2	TRBD1	TGTGCCAGCAGTTACTCGACAGGGTCCCGTTACACCTTC	CASSYSTGSRYTF
TRBV5-1	14	few	TRBJ2-3	NA	TGCGCCAGCAGCCGGGATACGGGTGCAGATACGCAGTATTTT	CASSRDTGADTQYF
TRBV28	12	NA	TRBJ2-7	NA	TGTGCCAGCAGTCCGACAGGTGGCGAGCAGTACTTC	CASSPTGGEQYF
TRBV4-3	18	NA	TRBJ1-1	TRBD1	TGCGCCAGCAGCCAAGCGGACAGGGGGCGAACAATGAACACTGAAGCTTTCTTT	CASSQADRGRTMNTEAFF
TRBV7-9	17	NA	TRBJ2-5	TRBD2	TGTGCCAGCAGCTCCCCCGGACTAGCGGGAGAGGGAGAGACCCAGTACTTC	CASSSPGLAGEGETQYF
TRBV6-1	15	NA	TRBJ1-1	TRBD1	TGTGCCAGCAGTGAAGGATCGACAGGGGCCACTGAAGCTTTCTTT	CASSEGSTGATEAFF
TRBV5-1	11	NA	TRBJ1-2	NA	TGCGCCAGCAACGGGGGAGTTGGCTACACCTTC	CASNGGVGYTF
TRBV2	17	NA	TRBJ2-1	NA	TGTGCCAGCAATGAGGTAGGAGCTCCGAGCTCCTACAATGAGCAGTTCTTC	CASNEVGAPSSYNEQFF
TRBV28	15	once	TRBJ2-5	TRBD1	TGTGCCAGCAGTTCCGGGACAGGTATCAGGGAGACCCAGTACTTC	CASSSGTGIRETQYF
TRBV27	14	NA	TRBJ2-3	NA	TGTGCCAGCAGTTTAATTGGAGGCACAGATACGCAGTATTTT	CASSLIGGTDTQYF
TRBV19	13	NA	TRBJ2-4	NA	TGTGCCAGTAGAGGCGACACCAAAAACATTCAGTACTTC	CASRGDTKNIQYF
TRBV29-1	13	NA	TRBJ2-5	NA	TGCAGCGTTTCGGCGGGGGCCCAAGAGACCCAGTACTTC	CSVSAGAQETQYF
TRBV9	14	once	TRBJ2-2	TRBD1	TGTGCCAGCAGCGTCTTCGACAGGGCCGGGGAGCTGTTTTTT	CASSVFDRAGELFF
TRBV5-6	18	NA	TRBJ2-3	TRBD2	TGTGCCAGCAGCTTTAGACTAGCCGTCACCTTTAGCACAGATACGCAGTATTTT	CASSFRLAVTFSTDTQYF
TRBV4-1	16	NA	TRBJ2-1	TRBD1	TGCGCCAGCAGCCAAGACGCACAGGGGGGACTCGATGAGCAGTTCTTC	CASSQDAQGGLDEQFF
TRBV7-8	15	few	TRBJ1-1	NA	TGTGCCAGCAGCTTAGTTACTACATGGAACACTGAAGCTTTCTTT	CASSLVTTWNTEAFF
TRBV30	12	NA	TRBJ1-5	NA	TGTGCCTGGAGCCGGGGCAATCAGCCCCAGCATTTT	CAWSRGNQPQHF
TRBV4-3	15	NA	TRBJ1-1	NA	TGCGCCAGCAGCCAAGATTGGTCAGTGAACACTGAAGCTTTCTTT	CASSQDWSVNTEAFF
TRBV7-9	13	few	TRBJ1-2	TRBD1	TGTGCCAGCAGCTCGGACAGGGCCTATGGCTACACCTTC	CASSSDRAYGYTF
TRBV20-1	11	few	TRBJ1-2	NA	TGCAGTGCTAGACTAGGGGGTGGCTACACCTTC	CSARLGGGYTF
TRBV9	17	NA	TRBJ2-5	TRBD2	TGTGCCAGCAGCGTAGATCCAGTAGCGGGAGTAAAAGAGACCCAGTACTTC	CASSVDPVAGVKETQYF
TRBV5-6	13	NA	TRBJ1-5	NA	TGTGCCAGCAGCTTGACAGGGAAGCAGCCCCAGCATTTT	CASSLTGKQPQHF